This TCR beta chain was recorded in a study of shared clonotypes between healthy human individuals. Here immunoSEQ multiplex PCR was the method, and the copy in TCRdb shows in-frame clones only, minus some. The sample holds approximately 2,000,000 clones; 80% to 95% are singletons and the top ten take approximately 1.7%. Naive CD8 cells, CD45RO-negative and positively selected for CCR7, excluded terminally differentiated effector memory CD45RA+ cells. The germline V gene has CDR1 LGHNA and CDR2 YSLEER. CDR3 length equals 15 residues. The germline V and J ends were trimmed by 0 bases and 4 bases, with 11 bases remaining between them.

The sequence was obtained from a man aged 18 to 35 in good health. Some clones in this sample may be carry-over from other donors' samples. Sequencing input: naive CD8+ T cells from PBMCs. J is TRBJ2-3 and V is TRBV4-3; D possibly matches TRBD1 or TRBD2 (5 bases each). The CDR3 spells CASSQEGEYPDTQYF. CDR3 nucleotides: TGCGCCAGCAGCCAAGAAGGGGAGTACCCAGATACGCAGTATTTT.